This T cell receptor beta chain was recovered during a study of T cells expressing NK-cell markers. TCRdb re-called the 5' RACE reads; every CDR3 protein appears as one record, without DNA. In all, the sample yields roughly 390,000 distinct CDR3 sequences. This CDR3 region has 16 residues. Per the germline V gene, CDR1 is SGHRS and CDR2 is YFSETQ. The chain uses TRBV5-1 and TRBJ1-4. The clonotype originates from a woman in her forties or fifties in good health. The sample consisted of blood T cells: a sorted CD56 or NKG2C T cell subset, CD4+ or CD8+ T cells, or bulk PBMC T cells (not recorded which). Here the CDR3 reads CASSLEGQGPNEKLFF.